This is a list of T cell receptor beta chains from one sample in a study of early T cells in non-severe SARS-CoV-2 infection. One entry per CDR3 protein, called by TCRdb with MiXCR from the 5' RACE reads. The data contain tens of thousands of distinct CDR3 sequences, under 6% of them singletons. The sample taken for sequencing was whole blood. These receptors were taken from an adult who was a healthcare worker with PCR-confirmed SARS-CoV-2 infection or an uninfected control (not recorded which). Each CDR3 is given with its conserved first and last residue. The D gene is left open where the match is weak. Part of the rows lack a size; the others show once, few, many or a class for expanded clones.

d_call: -
j_call: TRBJ2-7
clone_size: many
v_call: TRBV3-1
cdr3_aa: CASSYEPWSSPTYEQYF
cdr3_nt: TGTGCCAGCAGCTACGAACCCTGGTCCAGCCCCACTTACGAGCAGTACTTC

d_call: TRBD1
j_call: TRBJ2-7
clone_size: many
v_call: TRBV27
cdr3_aa: CASSFQAGTGVPEQYF
cdr3_nt: TGTGCCAGCAGTTTTCAGGCCGGGACAGGGGTTCCCGAGCAGTACTTC

d_call: -
j_call: TRBJ1-2
clone_size: many
v_call: TRBV10-3
cdr3_aa: CAISENGNGYTF
cdr3_nt: TGTGCCATCAGTGAAAACGGGAATGGCTACACCTTC

d_call: -
j_call: TRBJ2-1
clone_size: many
v_call: TRBV14
cdr3_aa: CASSQDPGEPTYNEQFF
cdr3_nt: TGTGCCAGCAGCCAAGATCCAGGGGAACCAACCTACAATGAGCAGTTCTTC

d_call: -
j_call: TRBJ1-4
clone_size: many
v_call: TRBV10-1
cdr3_aa: CASSESTRGSANEKLFF
cdr3_nt: TGCGCCAGCAGTGAGTCGACTAGGGGATCGGCTAATGAAAAACTGTTTTTT

d_call: TRBD1
j_call: TRBJ1-5
clone_size: many
v_call: TRBV6-5
cdr3_aa: CASRSLTGEAFPFSNQPQHF
cdr3_nt: TGTGCCAGCAGGTCACTCACAGGGGAAGCTTTCCCCTTTAGCAATCAGCCCCAGCATTTT

d_call: TRBD2
j_call: TRBJ2-1
clone_size: -
v_call: TRBV5-4
cdr3_aa: CASSPPVSGAHNEQFF
cdr3_nt: TGTGCCAGCAGCCCCCCGGTGAGCGGGGCGCACAATGAGCAGTTCTTC

d_call: -
j_call: TRBJ1-3
clone_size: many
v_call: TRBV9
cdr3_aa: CASQAGPVLSGNTIYF
cdr3_nt: TGTGCCAGCCAAGCGGGGCCGGTACTCTCTGGAAACACCATATATTTT

d_call: -
j_call: TRBJ2-7
clone_size: -
v_call: TRBV20-1
cdr3_aa: CSARANYEQYF
cdr3_nt: TGCAGTGCTAGAGCGAACTACGAGCAGTACTTC

d_call: -
j_call: TRBJ2-1
clone_size: many
v_call: TRBV27
cdr3_aa: CASSLTFLGQEQFF
cdr3_nt: TGTGCCAGCAGTTTAACGTTCCTAGGACAGGAGCAGTTCTTC

d_call: -
j_call: TRBJ2-1
clone_size: many
v_call: TRBV6-6
cdr3_aa: CASSPLFMRTTDGDNEQFF
cdr3_nt: TGTGCCAGCAGTCCACTCTTTATGAGAACAACCGATGGGGACAATGAGCAGTTCTTC

d_call: -
j_call: TRBJ1-5
clone_size: -
v_call: TRBV20-1
cdr3_aa: CSARLPGNQPQHF
cdr3_nt: TGCAGTGCCCGCCTCCCAGGGAATCAGCCCCAGCATTTT

d_call: -
j_call: TRBJ2-7
clone_size: many
v_call: TRBV19
cdr3_aa: CASSPGWTQSYEQYF
cdr3_nt: TGTGCCAGTAGTCCGGGCTGGACACAGAGCTACGAGCAGTACTTC

d_call: -
j_call: TRBJ1-5
clone_size: many
v_call: TRBV7-2
cdr3_aa: CASSLAGAQPQHF
cdr3_nt: TGTGCCAGCAGCTTAGCAGGGGCCCAGCCCCAGCATTTT

d_call: TRBD2
j_call: TRBJ2-3
clone_size: many
v_call: TRBV14
cdr3_aa: CASSQLRSGGKDTQYF
cdr3_nt: TGTGCCAGCAGCCAGTTGAGGAGCGGGGGGAAAGATACGCAGTATTTT

d_call: -
j_call: TRBJ2-3
clone_size: many
v_call: TRBV28
cdr3_aa: CASSLYRTDTQYF
cdr3_nt: TGTGCCAGCAGTTTATATAGGACAGATACGCAGTATTTT

d_call: -
j_call: TRBJ2-5
clone_size: few
v_call: TRBV7-2
cdr3_aa: CVSSPVYQETQYF
cdr3_nt: TGTGTCAGCAGCCCCGTGTACCAAGAGACCCAGTACTTC

d_call: -
j_call: TRBJ2-3
clone_size: few
v_call: TRBV5-4
cdr3_aa: CASSLRHPDTQYF
cdr3_nt: TGTGCCAGCAGCTTGAGACATCCAGATACGCAGTATTTT

d_call: TRBD2
j_call: TRBJ2-1
clone_size: many
v_call: TRBV20-1
cdr3_aa: CSARRISGGYNEQFF
cdr3_nt: TGCAGTGCTAGAAGGATTAGCGGGGGATACAATGAGCAGTTCTTC

d_call: TRBD2
j_call: TRBJ2-7
clone_size: many
v_call: TRBV7-2
cdr3_aa: CASSFGLADSSYEQYF
cdr3_nt: TGTGCCAGCAGCTTCGGACTAGCGGATAGCTCCTACGAGCAGTACTTC

d_call: -
j_call: TRBJ2-7
clone_size: many
v_call: TRBV12-3/TRBV12-4
cdr3_aa: CASSLWGPSYEQYF
cdr3_nt: TGTGCCAGCAGTTTGTGGGGACCCTCCTACGAGCAGTACTTC

d_call: -
j_call: TRBJ1-2
clone_size: many
v_call: TRBV7-8
cdr3_aa: CASSLRQRGNYGYTF
cdr3_nt: TGTGCCAGCAGCTTAAGACAGAGGGGCAACTATGGCTACACCTTC

d_call: -
j_call: TRBJ1-2
clone_size: many
v_call: TRBV29-1
cdr3_aa: CMAGSYGYTF
cdr3_nt: TGCATGGCAGGGAGCTATGGCTACACCTTC

d_call: TRBD2
j_call: TRBJ2-5
clone_size: many
v_call: TRBV7-2
cdr3_aa: CASSLVLAGARETQYF
cdr3_nt: TGTGCCAGCAGCTTAGTGCTAGCGGGGGCCCGGGAGACCCAGTACTTC